This T cell receptor (beta chain) was recovered during a study of control samples from healthy donors and cancer patients. Germline CDR1 reads MNHEY; CDR2 reads SMNVEV (reference sequence). This CDR3 is 14 amino acids long. Between the trimmed V and J ends, which lost 5 bases and 4 bases, there was a span of 12 bases. The data were produced by immunoSEQ multiplex PCR, yet TCRdb's version contains in-frame clones alone and is incomplete. The sample consists of 150,000 to 200,000 clones, about 86% of them appearing once. The receptor was derived from a man between 18 and 29 years old in good health. The V gene is TRBV27, the J gene TRBJ1-5, with unresolved D. The sample was blood. The CDR3 region is CASSTGGGNQPQHF. Here the CDR3 DNA reads TGTGCCAGCAGTACCGGAGGTGGGAATCAGCCCCAGCATTTT.